This record looks at one T cell receptor beta chain sequence and its context. Measured with immunoSEQ multiplex PCR; TCRdb has only the in-frame clones, and not every one. The table shows about 62,000 clones, with more than 70% occurring only once. This record belongs to a study of technical replicates of blood from a few donors. Germline V gene data show CDR1 as KGHSH and CDR2 as LQKENI. Trimming stripped 2 bases from V and 3 bases from J, with 7 bases between. The CDR3 consists of 14 residues. The gene calls are TRBV18 and TRBJ1-4; no definite D call. The sample comprised PBMCs. The sequence derives from a human donor in good health. Some clones in this sample may be carry-over from other donors' samples. The CDR3 DNA sequence: TGTGCCAGCTCACCATTCGGTTCTAATGAAAAACTGTTTTTT. Residues: CASSPFGSNEKLFF.